This T cell receptor (beta chain) was identified during a study of cytomegalovirus exposure and HLA in healthy donors. PCR involved 60 Vbeta and 13 Jbeta primers. Using immunoSEQ multiplex PCR, the repertoire was profiled, and TCRdb retains in-frame clones only, with some absent. The sample consists of around 160,000 clones, approximately 78% of them appearing once. This receptor was taken from a man between 35 and 55 years old in good health and CMV-seropositive. Sequences were obtained from PBMCs.

Written as DNA, the CDR3 is TGCGCCAGCAGCTTGGCCGCGACAGGGGGCTTGAATGGCTACACCTTC. As protein: CASSLAATGGLNGYTF. The chain recombines TRBV5-1 with TRBJ1-2; 10 nucleotides line up with TRBD1. V lost 0 bases, J lost 6 bases, and 8 bases stayed unmatched. Germline V gene lookup returns CDR1 SGHRS and CDR2 YFSETQ. The CDR3 extends over 16 amino acids.